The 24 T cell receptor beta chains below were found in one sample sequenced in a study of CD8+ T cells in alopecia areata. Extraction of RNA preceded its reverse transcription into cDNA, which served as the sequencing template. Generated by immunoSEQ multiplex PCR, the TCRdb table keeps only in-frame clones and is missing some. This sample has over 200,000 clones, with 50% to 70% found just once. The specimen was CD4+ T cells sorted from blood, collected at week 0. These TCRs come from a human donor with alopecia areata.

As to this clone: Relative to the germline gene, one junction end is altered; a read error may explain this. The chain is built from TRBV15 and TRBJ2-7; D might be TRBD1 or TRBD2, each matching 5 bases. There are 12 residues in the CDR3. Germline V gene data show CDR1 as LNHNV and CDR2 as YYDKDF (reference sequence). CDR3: CATSRPQGEIWF. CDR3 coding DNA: TGTGCCACCAGCAGACCGCAGGGAGAAATATGGTTC.

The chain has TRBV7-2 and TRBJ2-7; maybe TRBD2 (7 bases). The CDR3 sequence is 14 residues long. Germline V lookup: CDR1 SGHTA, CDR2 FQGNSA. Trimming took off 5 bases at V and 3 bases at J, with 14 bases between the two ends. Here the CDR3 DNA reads TGTGCCAGCAGCCAAAGCGGGGACATCTACGAGCAGTACTTC. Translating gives CASSQSGDIYEQYF.

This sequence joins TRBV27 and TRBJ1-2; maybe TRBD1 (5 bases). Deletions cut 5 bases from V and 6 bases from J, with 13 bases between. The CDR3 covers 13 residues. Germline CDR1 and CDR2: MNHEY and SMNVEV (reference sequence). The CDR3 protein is CASSAGPTNGYTF. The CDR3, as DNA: TGTGCCAGCAGTGCGGGACCGACGAATGGCTACACCTTC.

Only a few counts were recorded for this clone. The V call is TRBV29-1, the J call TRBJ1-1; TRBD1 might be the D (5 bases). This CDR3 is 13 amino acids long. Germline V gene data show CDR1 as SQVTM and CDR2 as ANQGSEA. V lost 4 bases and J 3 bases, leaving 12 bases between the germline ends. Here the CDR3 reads CSVVGQGDTEAFF. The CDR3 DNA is TGCAGCGTTGTAGGCCAGGGCGACACTGAAGCTTTCTTT.

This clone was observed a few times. CDR3 loop: CASSVAGEDGYTF. For the CDR3, the DNA is TGTGCCAGCAGTGTAGCAGGGGAGGATGGCTACACCTTC. The rearrangement uses TRBV2 and TRBJ1-2; D is perhaps TRBD1 (6 bases). Germline CDR1 and CDR2: SNHLY and FYNNEI. This CDR3 has 13 amino acids. Trimming left V 4 bases short and J 6 bases short, with 12 bases between.

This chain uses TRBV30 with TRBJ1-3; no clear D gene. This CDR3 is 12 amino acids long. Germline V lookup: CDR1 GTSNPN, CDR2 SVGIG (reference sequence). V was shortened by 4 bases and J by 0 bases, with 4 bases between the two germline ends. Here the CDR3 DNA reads TGTGCCTGGAAAAGCTCTGGAAACACCATATATTTT. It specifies CAWKSSGNTIYF.

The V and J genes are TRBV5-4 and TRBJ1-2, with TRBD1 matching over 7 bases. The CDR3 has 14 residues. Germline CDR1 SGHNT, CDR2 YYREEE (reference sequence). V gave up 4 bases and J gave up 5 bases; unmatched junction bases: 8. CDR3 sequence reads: CASSPQGQSYGYTF. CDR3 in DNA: TGTGCCAGCAGCCCCCAGGGACAGTCATATGGCTACACCTTC.

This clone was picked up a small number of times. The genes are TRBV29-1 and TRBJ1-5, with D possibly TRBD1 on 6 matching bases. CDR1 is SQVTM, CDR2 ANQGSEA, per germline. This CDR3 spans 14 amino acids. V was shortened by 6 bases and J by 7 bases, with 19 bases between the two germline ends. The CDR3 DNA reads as TGCAGCGTCGACGGGGGCTCTGGGGACCAGCCCCAGCATTTT. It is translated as CSVDGGSGDQPQHF.

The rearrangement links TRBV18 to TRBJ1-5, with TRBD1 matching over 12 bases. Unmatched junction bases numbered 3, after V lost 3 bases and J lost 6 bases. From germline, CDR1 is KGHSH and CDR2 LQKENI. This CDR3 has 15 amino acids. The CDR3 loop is CASSPGTGGGQPQHF. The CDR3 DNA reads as TGTGCCAGCTCACCTGGGACAGGGGGCGGTCAGCCCCAGCATTTT.

The CDR3 DNA sequence: TGTGCCAGCAGCTTAGGGACCGGGACCCTGCGTGAAGCTTTCTTT. This codes for CASSLGTGTLREAFF. The V gene is TRBV7-3, the J gene TRBJ1-1; tentative D call: TRBD1 (5 bases). The length of the CDR3 is 15 residues. V gave up 2 bases and J gave up 7 bases, with 17 bases separating them. Looked up from germline, CDR1 is SGHTA and CDR2 is FQGTGA. Using reference TRBV7-3 and TRBJ1-1 for the parts outside the CDR3, the full variable domain is GAGVSQTPSNKVTEKGKYVELRCDPISGHTALYWYRQSLGQGPEFLIYFQGTGAADDSGLPNDRFFAVRPEGSVSTLKIQRTERGDSAVYLCASSLGTGTLREAFFGQGTRLTVV.

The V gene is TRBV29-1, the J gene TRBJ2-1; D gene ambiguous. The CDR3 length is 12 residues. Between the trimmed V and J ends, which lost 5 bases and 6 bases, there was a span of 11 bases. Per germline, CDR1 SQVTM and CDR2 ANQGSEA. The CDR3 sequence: CSVRSGGNEQFF. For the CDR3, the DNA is TGCAGCGTTAGGTCGGGCGGCAATGAGCAGTTCTTC.

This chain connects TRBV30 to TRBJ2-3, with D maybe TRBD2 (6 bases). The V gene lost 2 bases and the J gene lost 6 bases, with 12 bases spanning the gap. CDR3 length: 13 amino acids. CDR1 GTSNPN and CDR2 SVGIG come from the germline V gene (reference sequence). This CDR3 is CAWSSPGRDTQYF. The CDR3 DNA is TGTGCCTGGAGTTCCCCGGGGAGGGATACGCAGTATTTT. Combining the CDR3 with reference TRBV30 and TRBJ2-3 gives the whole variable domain SQTIHQWPATLVQPVGSPLSLECTVEGTSNPNLYWYRQAAGRGLQLLFYSVGIGQISSEVPQNLSASRPQDRQFILSSKKLLLSDSGFYLCAWSSPGRDTQYFGPGTRLTVL.

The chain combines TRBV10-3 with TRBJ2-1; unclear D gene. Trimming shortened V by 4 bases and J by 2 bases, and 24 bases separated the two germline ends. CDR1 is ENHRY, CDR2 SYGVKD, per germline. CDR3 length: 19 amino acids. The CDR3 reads CAISASLLRASGTYNEQFF. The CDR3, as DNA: TGTGCCATCAGTGCTAGTCTCTTACGGGCATCGGGCACCTACAATGAGCAGTTCTTC.

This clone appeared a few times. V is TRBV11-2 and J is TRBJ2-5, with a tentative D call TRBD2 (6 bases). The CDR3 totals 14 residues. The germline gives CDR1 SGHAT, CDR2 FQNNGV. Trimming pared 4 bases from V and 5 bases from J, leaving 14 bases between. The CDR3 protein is CASSWGLTEETQYF. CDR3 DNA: TGTGCCAGCAGCTGGGGACTGACGGAGGAGACCCAGTACTTC. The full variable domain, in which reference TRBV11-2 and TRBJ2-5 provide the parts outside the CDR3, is EAGVAQSPRYKIIEKRQSVAFWCNPISGHATLYWYQQILGQGPKLLIQFQNNGVVDDSQLPKDRFSAERLKGVDSTLKIQPAKLEDSAVYLCASSWGLTEETQYFGPGTRLLVL.

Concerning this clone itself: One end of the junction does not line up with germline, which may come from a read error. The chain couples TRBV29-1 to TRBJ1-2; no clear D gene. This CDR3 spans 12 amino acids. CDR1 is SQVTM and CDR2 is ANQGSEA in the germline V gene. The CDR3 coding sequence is TGCAGCGTTGAAACCTTTAACGATGGCTACACCTTC. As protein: CSVETFNDGYTF.

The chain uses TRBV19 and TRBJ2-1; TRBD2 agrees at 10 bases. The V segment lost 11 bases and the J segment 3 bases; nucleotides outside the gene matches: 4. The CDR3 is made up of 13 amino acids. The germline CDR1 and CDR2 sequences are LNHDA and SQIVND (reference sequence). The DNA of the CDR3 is TGTGCCGCAACTAGCGGGGTCTACAATGAGCAGTTCTTC. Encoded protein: CAATSGVYNEQFF.

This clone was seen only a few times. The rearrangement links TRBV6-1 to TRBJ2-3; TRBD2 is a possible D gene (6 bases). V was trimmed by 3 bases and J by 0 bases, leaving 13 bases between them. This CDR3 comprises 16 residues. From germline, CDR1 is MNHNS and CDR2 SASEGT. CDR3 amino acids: CASSDRASVSTDTQYF. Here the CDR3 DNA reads TGTGCCAGCAGTGATCGGGCTAGCGTTAGCACAGATACGCAGTATTTT.

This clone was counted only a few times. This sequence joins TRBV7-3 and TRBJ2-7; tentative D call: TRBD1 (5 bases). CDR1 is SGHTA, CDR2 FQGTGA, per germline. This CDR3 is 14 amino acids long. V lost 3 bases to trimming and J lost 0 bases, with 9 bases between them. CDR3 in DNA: TGTGCCAGCAGCTTGACAGCCAGCTCCTACGAGCAGTACTTC. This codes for CASSLTASSYEQYF.

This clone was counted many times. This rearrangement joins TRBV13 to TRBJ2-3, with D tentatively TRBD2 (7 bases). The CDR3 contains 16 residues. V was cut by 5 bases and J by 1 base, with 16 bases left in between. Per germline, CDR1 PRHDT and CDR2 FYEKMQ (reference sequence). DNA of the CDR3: TGTGCCAGCAGCGGGACCGCGGGGGCGCGCACAGATACGCAGTATTTT. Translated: CASSGTAGARTDTQYF.

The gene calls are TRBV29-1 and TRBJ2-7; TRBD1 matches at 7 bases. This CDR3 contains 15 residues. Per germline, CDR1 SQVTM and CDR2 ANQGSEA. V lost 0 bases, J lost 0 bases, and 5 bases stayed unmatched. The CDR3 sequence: CSVEDQGTASYEQYF. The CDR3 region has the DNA TGCAGCGTTGAAGATCAGGGGACAGCCTCCTACGAGCAGTACTTC.

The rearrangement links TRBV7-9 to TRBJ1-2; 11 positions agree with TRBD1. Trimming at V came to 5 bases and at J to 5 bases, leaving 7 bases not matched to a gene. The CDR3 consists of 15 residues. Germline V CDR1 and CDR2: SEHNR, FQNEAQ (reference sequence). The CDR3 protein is CASSPGQGAWYGYTF. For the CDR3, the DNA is TGTGCCAGCAGCCCCGGACAGGGGGCTTGGTATGGCTACACCTTC.

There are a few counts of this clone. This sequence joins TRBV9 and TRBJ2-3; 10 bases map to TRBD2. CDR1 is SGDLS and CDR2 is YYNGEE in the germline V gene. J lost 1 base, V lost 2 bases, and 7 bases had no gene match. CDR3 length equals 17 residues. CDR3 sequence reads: CASSVVPLAGGTDTQYF. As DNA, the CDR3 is TGTGCCAGCAGCGTCGTTCCCCTAGCGGGGGGCACAGATACGCAGTATTTT.

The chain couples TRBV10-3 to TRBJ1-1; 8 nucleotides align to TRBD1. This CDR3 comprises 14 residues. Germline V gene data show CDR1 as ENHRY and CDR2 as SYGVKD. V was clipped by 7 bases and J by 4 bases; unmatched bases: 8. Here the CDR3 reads CAITLSTGVTEAFF. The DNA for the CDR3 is TGTGCCATCACCTTATCGACAGGGGTCACTGAAGCTTTCTTT.

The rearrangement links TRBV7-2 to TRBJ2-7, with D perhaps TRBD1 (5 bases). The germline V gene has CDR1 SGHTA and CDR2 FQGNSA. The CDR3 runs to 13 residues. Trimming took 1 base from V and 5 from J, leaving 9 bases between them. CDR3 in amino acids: CASSLGWGDEQYF. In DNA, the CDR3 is TGTGCCAGCAGCTTAGGCTGGGGCGACGAGCAGTACTTC.